A selection of T cell receptor beta chains follows, all from one sample in a study of long-term antiretroviral therapy in people with HIV. Using immunoSEQ multiplex PCR, the repertoire was profiled, and TCRdb retains in-frame clones only, with some absent. The table has approximately 21,000 clones, 70% to 90% seen once. This material consisted of unsorted PBMCs, taken 2.3 years after starting antiretroviral therapy. These receptors all stem from a man between 60 and 75 years old with HIV. Each CDR3 is given with its conserved first and last residue. D genes are given only for firm matches. Clone size is given for some rows only: seen once, a few or many times, or a class if the clone is expanded.

>TRBJ2-3|NA|TRBV9|NA
TGTGCCAGCAGCATCCTATCGGGGCAGGTGGAAACAGATACGCAGTATTTT
CASSILSGQVETDTQYF
>TRBJ2-7|NA|TRBV5-1|NA
TGCGCCAGCAGCCGGGGTTGGGGTCACGAGCAGTACTTC
CASSRGWGHEQYF
>TRBJ1-2|NA|TRBV18|TRBD1
TGTGCCAGCTCACCTCGCGACAGGGCGGGCTCTTATGGCTACACCTTC
CASSPRDRAGSYGYTF
>TRBJ2-3|NA|TRBV6-5|NA
TGTGCCAGCACCGCACGCGACATCCGCACAGATACGCAGTATTTT
CASTARDIRTDTQYF
>TRBJ2-1|NA|TRBV19|TRBD2
TGTGCCAGTAGTAGATCTAGTTATCGGGCGGGAGGAAGGAATGAGCAGTTCTTC
CASSRSSYRAGGRNEQFF
>TRBJ2-3|NA|TRBV29-1|NA
TGCAGCGTCCCCGGACTCCAAGCTGCCGGAGATACGCAGTATTTT
CSVPGLQAAGDTQYF
>TRBJ2-5|NA|TRBV27|NA
TGTGCCAGCAGTTTAGGAAGGGGCCCCCAACGGGGGGAGACCCAGTACTTC
CASSLGRGPQRGETQYF
>TRBJ2-3|NA|TRBV18|NA
TGTGCCAGCTCACCACCTATAGGGGGGTCTGATACGCAGTATTTT
CASSPPIGGSDTQYF
>TRBJ1-5|NA|TRBV9|NA
TGTGCCAGCAGCGCGGATCCCGTTCATCAGCCCCAGCATTTT
CASSADPVHQPQHF
>TRBJ1-5|NA|TRBV5-8|NA
TGTGCCAGCAGGGGACCCTATAGCAATCAGCCCCAGCATTTT
CASRGPYSNQPQHF
>TRBJ1-5|NA|TRBV19|NA
TGTGCCAGTAGTATTGGTACAGGAAATCAGCCCCAGCATTTT
CASSIGTGNQPQHF
>TRBJ1-6|NA|TRBV7-2|TRBD1
TGTGCCAGCAGCTTCGGCGACAGGGGAGATTATTCACCCCTCCACTTT
CASSFGDRGDYSPLHF
>TRBJ1-5|NA|TRBV5-5|NA
TGTGCCAGCAGTCCTAGCAGGGACTATCAGCCCCAGCATTTT
CASSPSRDYQPQHF
>TRBJ1-2|few|TRBV4-1|NA
TGCGCCAGCAGCCAAGGGTACGACACCTACTATGGCTACACCTTC
CASSQGYDTYYGYTF
>TRBJ2-3|NA|TRBV10-1|NA
TGCGCCAGCAGTATTCACCAGGGTGGTCTAGATACGCAGTATTTT
CASSIHQGGLDTQYF
>TRBJ2-4|NA|TRBV11-3|NA
TGTGCCAGCAGCTCTAGGGGCATTCAGTACTTC
CASSSRGIQYF
>TRBJ1-1|NA|TRBV2|NA
TGTGCCAGCAGCCGAATTGACAGGAACACTGAAGCTTTCTTT
CASSRIDRNTEAFF
>TRBJ2-2|NA|TRBV19|NA
TGTGCCAGTATAGTGCGGGAACAGGCGGGGGAGCTGTTTTTT
CASIVREQAGELFF
>TRBJ2-1|NA|TRBV6-1|TRBD1
TGTGCCAGCAGTGTTCGGACAGGTCCCTACAATGAGCAGTTCTTC
CASSVRTGPYNEQFF
>TRBJ1-2|once|TRBV2|TRBD1
TGTGCCAGCAGCTTTACAGGGGAGATTGGCTACACCTTC
CASSFTGEIGYTF
>TRBJ2-2|NA|TRBV5-6|TRBD1
TGTGCCAGCAGCTCCACCTACGGGACAGGGTTTATTACCGGGGAGCTGTTTTTT
CASSSTYGTGFITGELFF
>TRBJ1-2|NA|TRBV18|NA
TGTGCCAGCTCACCGAAAGTAGGGGACGGCTACACCTTC
CASSPKVGDGYTF
>TRBJ1-4|NA|TRBV5-1|NA
TGCGCCAGCAGGGCCGGGAGGGGATCTAATGAAAAACTGTTTTTT
CASRAGRGSNEKLFF
>TRBJ1-5|NA|TRBV11-2|NA
TGTGCCAGCAGCTCAAAGGGAGGCGGTCAGCCCCAGCATTTT
CASSSKGGGQPQHF
>TRBJ2-7|NA|TRBV5-4|NA
TGTGCCAGCAGTTGGGACACCCTGTACGAGCAGTACTTC
CASSWDTLYEQYF
>TRBJ2-7|NA|TRBV4-2|NA
TGTGCCAGCAGCCAAGACCGGGCCACTCTGAGCGAGCAGTACTTC
CASSQDRATLSEQYF
>TRBJ2-7|NA|TRBV2|NA
TGTGCCAGCAGTGTCTTCGACGAGCAGTACTTC
CASSVFDEQYF
>TRBJ2-5|NA|TRBV13|TRBD2
TGTGCCAGCAGCTCCTTGGGGGTGGCGGGGGGCTACCAAGAGACCCAGTACTTC
CASSSLGVAGGYQETQYF
>TRBJ1-6|NA|TRBV7-9|NA
TGTGCCAGCAGCTCCCAGGGGCCAGATTCACCCCTCCACTTT
CASSSQGPDSPLHF
>TRBJ2-7|NA|TRBV5-1|TRBD1
TGCGCCAGCAGCCAGGGACAGGGGAACGAGCAGTACTTC
CASSQGQGNEQYF
>TRBJ1-3|NA|TRBV6-1|TRBD1
TGTGCCAGCAGCGAAGGACAGGGGGCAATCCCCACCATATATTTT
CASSEGQGAIPTIYF
>TRBJ1-1|NA|TRBV18|NA
TGTGCCAGCTCACGCGGGAAAGGGGGGAGCACTGAAGCTTTCTTT
CASSRGKGGSTEAFF
>TRBJ2-7|NA|TRBV5-1|TRBD2
TGCGCCAGCAGCCCTCTAACGAGTAGCGGGTTGACCTACGAGCAGTACTTC
CASSPLTSSGLTYEQYF
>TRBJ2-5|NA|TRBV9|TRBD2
TGTGCCAGCAGCGTAGAGGGAGCGGGAAACCAAGAGACCCAGTACTTC
CASSVEGAGNQETQYF
>TRBJ1-2|NA|TRBV5-4|NA
TGTGCCAGCAGTTTGCCGGGTCAGAGATATGGCTACACCTTC
CASSLPGQRYGYTF
>TRBJ2-2|NA|TRBV5-6|TRBD2
TGTGCCAGCAGTTGGGGACTAGCGGGGAACACCGGGGAGCTGTTTTTT
CASSWGLAGNTGELFF
>TRBJ2-7|NA|TRBV5-4|NA
TGTGCCAGCAGCTTGGGACTAAAGGGGCTCGAGCAGTACTTC
CASSLGLKGLEQYF
>TRBJ2-6|few|TRBV6-5|NA
TGTGCCAGCAGTTACTCGAGGGCCAACGTCCTGACTTTC
CASSYSRANVLTF
>TRBJ2-7|NA|TRBV13|TRBD1
TGTGCCAGCAGCTTCCGGGACAGGGAAGTGGACGAGCAGTACTTC
CASSFRDREVDEQYF
>TRBJ1-2|NA|TRBV28|TRBD1
TGTGCCAGCAGTAAGCAGGGGGATGGCTACACCTTC
CASSKQGDGYTF
>TRBJ2-2|NA|TRBV19|TRBD1
TGTGCCAGTGGGCCCGGGACAGGGACCGGGGAGCTGTTTTTT
CASGPGTGTGELFF
>TRBJ2-2|NA|TRBV21-1|NA
TGTGCCATCAGCCGACGGGGGGGGTACACCGGGGAGCTGTTTTTT
CAISRRGGYTGELFF
>TRBJ2-1|once|TRBV11-2|TRBD2
TGTGCCAGCAGCTTAGCTCGTATGGGACTAGGATCCAATGAGCAGTTCTTC
CASSLARMGLGSNEQFF
>TRBJ2-2|NA|TRBV27|NA
TGTGCCAGCAGTTTAGGGGGAACCGGGGAGCTGTTTTTT
CASSLGGTGELFF
>TRBJ1-2|NA|TRBV7-2|NA
TGTGCCAGCAGCTCAAACAGGGATGGCTACACCTTC
CASSSNRDGYTF
>TRBJ2-7|NA|TRBV10-1|TRBD1
TGCGCCAGCAGCGACCCCAGGGGGCACTCCTACGAGCAGTACTTC
CASSDPRGHSYEQYF
>TRBJ2-5|NA|TRBV7-9|NA
TGTGCCAGCAGCCCACGGTTGGGGCGGGGATCCGGAGAGACCCAGTACTTC
CASSPRLGRGSGETQYF
>TRBJ1-2|NA|TRBV4-3|NA
TGCGCCAGCAGCCAGTTTTTCAGGGGTTCGGATGGCTACACCTTC
CASSQFFRGSDGYTF
>TRBJ1-1|NA|TRBV7-2|NA
TGTGCCAGCAGCCTCGGGACATGGAACACTGAAGCTTTCTTT
CASSLGTWNTEAFF
>TRBJ2-5|NA|TRBV11-2|TRBD1
TGTGCCAGCAGCTTGCGACAGGGGGTAGGGGAGACCCAGTACTTC
CASSLRQGVGETQYF